These 16 T cell receptor beta chains were sequenced from one sample in a study of cytotoxic CD8 clonotypes in ibrutinib-treated CLL. Measured with immunoSEQ multiplex PCR; TCRdb has only the in-frame clones, and not every one. Of some 350,000 clones listed, about 64% are singletons. This specimen was PBMCs, taken after 36 months of ibrutinib treatment. Source of these receptors: a human donor with chronic lymphocytic leukemia.

This clone was counted only a few times. The J gene is TRBJ2-3, the V gene TRBV10-3, with 8 nucleotides matching TRBD1. J was trimmed by 6 bases and V by 6 bases; bases with no gene match: 2. This CDR3 comprises 12 residues. The germline V gene encodes CDR1 ENHRY and CDR2 SYGVKD. CDR3 coding DNA: TGTGCCATCAGCACAGGGGGGGATACGCAGTATTTT. This gives the protein CAISTGGDTQYF.

The chain joins TRBV9 to TRBJ1-2, with 8 bases aligning to TRBD1. Losses at the gene ends were 6 bases for V and 5 bases for J; bases not matched to a gene: 3. CDR3 size: 12 residues. Per the germline V gene, CDR1 is SGDLS and CDR2 is YYNGEE. CDR3 sequence (DNA): TGTGCCAGCATCCGGACAGGGTATGGCTACACCTTC. Residues: CASIRTGYGYTF.

The chain links TRBV25-1 to TRBJ2-5; TRBD2 is a possible D gene (5 bases). With 1 base removed from V and 5 bases from J, the gap between germline ends came to 20 bases. Germline CDR1 is MGHDK and CDR2 is SYGVNS. The CDR3 consists of 17 residues. The CDR3 region has the DNA TGTGCCAGCAGTGAATCGACGCTGAGAGGGCTCGGGGAGACCCAGTACTTC. It specifies CASSESTLRGLGETQYF.

The rearrangement links TRBV27 to TRBJ2-7, with TRBD1 matching 8 bases. Germline V gene sequence: CDR1 MNHEY, CDR2 SMNVEV (reference sequence). The CDR3 has 13 residues. Unmatched junction bases numbered 5, after V lost 4 bases and J lost 6 bases. The CDR3 sequence: CASSYAGGLEQYF. The CDR3, as DNA: TGTGCCAGCAGTTATGCAGGGGGCCTCGAGCAGTACTTC.

The chain is built from TRBV9 and TRBJ2-4; perhaps TRBD1 as D (7 bases). Trimming stripped 3 bases from V and 8 bases from J, with 15 bases between. Per germline, CDR1 SGDLS and CDR2 YYNGEE. The CDR3 is made up of 14 amino acids. The CDR3 nucleotides read TGTGCCAGCAGCGGGACATCAGGGGGGTACATTCAGTACTTC. Protein: CASSGTSGGYIQYF.

This clone was detected only a few times. The chain links TRBV6-1 to TRBJ1-2; unclear D gene. The CDR3 runs 15 residues. CDR1 is MNHNS and CDR2 is SASEGT in the germline V gene. Trimming cost V 7 bases and J 6 bases, with 21 bases left between them. The CDR3 spells CASTKLWSATDGYTF. As DNA, the CDR3 is TGTGCCAGCACCAAGCTCTGGTCGGCCACAGATGGCTACACCTTC.

The chain joins TRBV7-2 to TRBJ1-1; D may be TRBD1 (5 bases). This CDR3 spans 16 amino acids. Looked up from germline, CDR1 is SGHTA and CDR2 is FQGNSA. The V end lost 0 bases, the J end lost 4 bases, and 15 bases lay between the germline ends. The CDR3 coding sequence is TGTGCCAGCAGCTTAGCCCAGGGTTTTTTTAGCACTGAAGCTTTCTTT. Residues: CASSLAQGFFSTEAFF.

The chain combines TRBV10-2 with TRBJ2-7; 10 nucleotides line up with TRBD2. The germline CDR1 and CDR2 sequences are WSHSY and SAAADI. V was clipped by 5 bases and J by 6 bases; unmatched bases: 13. The CDR3 has 16 residues. CDR3 bases: TGCGCCAGCAGTTCCCAAGGGCTAGCGGGAGTGAGCGAGCAGTACTTC. Protein: CASSSQGLAGVSEQYF.

The V and J genes are TRBV7-2 and TRBJ2-7; D unresolved. The CDR3 contains 15 residues. The V and J ends lost 1 base and 0 bases respectively, with 10 bases between them. CDR1 is SGHTA, CDR2 FQGNSA, per germline. The CDR3: CASSLGSASSYEQYF. The DNA for the CDR3 is TGTGCCAGCAGCTTAGGCTCAGCATCCTCCTACGAGCAGTACTTC.

The V call is TRBV27, the J call TRBJ2-7, with D possibly called TRBD1 or TRBD2 (5 bases each). CDR1 MNHEY and CDR2 SMNVEV come from the germline V gene (reference sequence). This CDR3 spans 15 amino acids. Trimming removed 2 bases at V and 3 bases at J, with 14 bases between. The CDR3 spells CASSLIWGPNYEQYF. The DNA of the CDR3 is TGTGCCAGCAGTTTAATATGGGGACCAAACTACGAGCAGTACTTC.

This rearrangement joins TRBV6-1 to TRBJ1-2; possible D gene TRBD1, 5 bases. The CDR3 spans 15 residues. Germline V gives CDR1 MNHNS, CDR2 SASEGT. Trimming cost V 2 bases and J 8 bases, with 18 bases left between them. In DNA form, the CDR3 reads TGTGCCAGCAGTGAAATCCGGGATCCCGACAGCGGCTACACCTTC. This codes for CASSEIRDPDSGYTF.

With regard to this clone: The sample has other DNA sequences that encode this CDR3 too. The chain employs TRBV5-6 and TRBJ2-7; TRBD1 agrees at 7 bases. The V gene end was trimmed by 0 bases and the J gene end by 2 bases; junction bases not matched to a gene: 2. CDR3 length equals 14 residues. Germline V gene lookup returns CDR1 SGHDT and CDR2 YYEEEE. For the CDR3, the DNA is TGTGCCAGCAGCTTGGGTACAGGGGCCTACGAGCAGTACTTC. It translates to CASSLGTGAYEQYF.

The V and J genes are TRBV28 and TRBJ1-2, with 7 bases lining up with TRBD1. This CDR3 has 16 residues. V shed 6 bases, J shed 5 bases, and the junction held 15 bases outside the gene matches. The V gene's germline CDR1 is MDHEN and CDR2 SYDVKM. For the CDR3, the DNA is TGTGCCAGCAGGGGCTTTACCGAAGGGGGCTCTTATGGCTACACCTTC. Protein: CASRGFTEGGSYGYTF.

The J gene is TRBJ2-5, the V gene TRBV6-1, with D perhaps TRBD1 or TRBD2 (5 bases each). Germline CDR1 is MNHNS and CDR2 is SASEGT. CDR3 length equals 14 residues. V was pared by 5 bases and J by 5 bases, with 15 bases between. CDR3 sequence (DNA): TGTGCCAGCAGTAAAGGGGCAGGGACCGAGACCCAGTACTTC. Encoded protein: CASSKGAGTETQYF.

The chain recombines TRBV5-5 with TRBJ2-3, with D perhaps matching TRBD2 (6 bases). The CDR3 runs 17 residues. V lost 2 bases to trimming and J lost 3 bases, with 19 bases between them. The V gene's germline CDR1 is SGHKS and CDR2 YYEKEE (reference sequence). This chain's CDR3 is CASSFYPGGGWTDTQYF. The CDR3 nucleotides read TGTGCCAGCAGCTTTTACCCCGGGGGAGGATGGACAGATACGCAGTATTTT.

V usage is TRBV7-8 and J usage is TRBJ2-2; D gene uncertain. From germline, CDR1 is SGHVS and CDR2 FQNEAQ. The V end was cut by 7 bases, the J end by 6 bases, with 9 bases between. The CDR3 has 12 residues. The CDR3 DNA follows: TGTGCCAGCACCCACGTGGCCGGGGAGCTGTTTTTT. Translated, it gives CASTHVAGELFF. Full variable domain (remainder filled in from reference TRBV7-8 and TRBJ2-2): GAGVSQSPRYKVAKRGQDVALRCDPISGHVSLFWYQQALGQGPEFLTYFQNEAQLDKSGLPSDRFFAERPEGSVSTLKIQRTQQEDSAVYLCASTHVAGELFFGEGSRLTVL.